The 19 T cell receptor beta chains below were found in one sample sequenced in a study of T cell responses to AZD1222 COVID-19 vaccine. This table comes from immunoSEQ multiplex PCR, and its TCRdb copy is limited to in-frame clones, with some not included. The sample shows around 120,000 clones, about 92% of them seen only once. Sequenced here: peripheral blood, sampled on day 0 of AZD1222 vaccination. The receptors were sampled from an adult in good health.

This clone appeared a few times. The chain employs TRBV28 and TRBJ1-2, with TRBD1 matching 8 bases. This CDR3 has 14 residues. J lost 3 bases, V lost 6 bases, and 6 bases had no gene match. CDR1 and CDR2 (germline): MDHEN, SYDVKM. Here the CDR3 DNA reads TGTGCCAGCAGCTTGACAGGGGACGACTATGGCTACACCTTC. Translation: CASSLTGDDYGYTF.

About this clone itself: At one end, the junction sequence differs from germline, possibly due to a read error. This rearrangement joins TRBV18 to TRBJ2-5; 8 nucleotides match TRBD2. This CDR3 region has 15 residues. Germline loops: CDR1 KGHSH, CDR2 LQKENI. The CDR3 DNA reads TGTGCCAGCTCCCCACCGGGAGGGACCGGGGAGACCCAGTACTTC. Encoded protein: CASSPPGGTGETQYF.

The J gene is TRBJ1-2, the V gene TRBV29-1; D remains unclear. Germline V lookup: CDR1 SQVTM, CDR2 ANQGSEA. Between the trimmed V and J ends, which lost 5 bases and 8 bases, there was a span of 15 bases. This CDR3 is 12 amino acids long. The CDR3 DNA reads as TGCAGCGTTCGATCCGGGCCTTCGGGCTACACCTTC. This codes for CSVRSGPSGYTF. Variable domain in full (rest from reference TRBV29-1 and TRBJ1-2): SAVISQKPSRDICQRGTSLTIQCQVDSQVTMMFWYRQQPGQSLTLIATANQGSEATYESGFVIDKFPISRPNLTFSTLTVSNMSPEDSSIYLCSVRSGPSGYTFGSGTRLTVV.

This sequence joins TRBV7-9 and TRBJ1-5, with 9 bases fitting TRBD1. Trimming at V came to 1 base and at J to 7 bases, leaving 5 bases not matched to a gene. The CDR3 sequence is 15 residues long. Germline values: CDR1 SEHNR, CDR2 FQNEAQ (reference sequence). This chain's CDR3 is CASSLGGQGDQPQHF. The DNA of the CDR3 is TGTGCCAGCAGCTTAGGGGGACAGGGAGACCAGCCCCAGCATTTT.

V and J are TRBV3-1 (or the pseudogene TRBV3-2) and TRBJ1-1; no reliable D call. Trimming left V 8 bases short and J 4 bases short, with 17 bases between. The CDR3 runs 14 residues. The germline V gene has CDR1 LGHDT and CDR2 YNNKEL (reference sequence). The CDR3 DNA sequence: TGTGCCAGCGGAACGGCTGACTTTTTCACTGAAGCTTTCTTT. Its protein product is CASGTADFFTEAFF.

The J gene is TRBJ1-1, the V gene TRBV19; 7 bases align to TRBD1. CDR1 and CDR2 from the germline V gene are LNHDA and SQIVND (reference sequence). V shed 3 bases, J shed 5 bases, and the junction held 21 bases outside the gene matches. The CDR3 loop spans 19 amino acids. The CDR3 spells CASSIWVVGLQGFRTEAFF. The CDR3 DNA reads TGTGCCAGTAGTATTTGGGTCGTTGGGTTACAGGGGTTTAGGACTGAAGCTTTCTTT.

The chain joins TRBV21-1 to TRBJ2-2; the table gives TRBD1 as D, unverified against the DNA. TRBV21-1 is given as a pseudogene. The CDR3 covers 17 residues. The CDR3 is CASSKDPLDRDTGELFF. In nucleotides, the CDR3 is TGTGCCAGCAGCAAAGATCCACTTGACAGGGACACCGGGGAGCTGTTTTTT.

This clone occurred a few times. CDR3 sequence reads: CASSAGNQPQHF. The CDR3 coding sequence is TGTGCCAGCAGTGCTGGGAATCAGCCCCAGCATTTT. The chain carries TRBV2 and TRBJ1-5; D gene ambiguous. This CDR3 comprises 12 residues. V was trimmed by 4 bases and J by 4 bases, leaving 5 bases between them. Germline CDR1 reads SNHLY; CDR2 reads FYNNEI.

V usage is TRBV6-5 and J usage is TRBJ2-7; 7 bases are a match to TRBD1. Germline V gene lookup returns CDR1 MNHEY and CDR2 SVGAGI. V shed 9 bases and J 4 bases; nucleotides not matched to a gene: 12. This CDR3 has 14 residues. The CDR3 nucleotides read TGTGCCAGTGGCAAGGGGGCGCTGGTATACGAGCAGTACTTC. This sequence encodes CASGKGALVYEQYF.

This rearrangement joins TRBV6-5 to TRBJ2-1, with D possibly TRBD2 on 5 matching bases. The CDR3 totals 13 residues. The V and J ends lost 6 bases and 1 base respectively, with 7 bases between them. Germline CDR1 MNHEY, CDR2 SVGAGI. The CDR3 region is CASREDSYNEQFF. In DNA form, the CDR3 reads TGTGCCAGCAGGGAGGATTCCTACAATGAGCAGTTCTTC.

This chain connects TRBV7-9 to TRBJ2-3; a possible D gene is TRBD2 (7 bases). This CDR3 is built from 14 residues. From germline, CDR1 is SEHNR and CDR2 FQNEAQ (reference sequence). V lost 3 bases and J lost 5, with 12 bases in between. CDR3 in amino acids: CASSFGGAEDTQYF. The CDR3 nucleotides are TGTGCCAGCAGCTTTGGGGGGGCGGAAGATACGCAGTATTTT.

This chain connects TRBV27 to TRBJ1-2; a weak D match, TRBD1 (5 bases). There are 15 residues in the CDR3. Germline V gene data show CDR1 as MNHEY and CDR2 as SMNVEV (reference sequence). Trimming took 2 bases from V and 7 from J, leaving 17 bases between them. CDR3 sequence reads: CASSLSGAGAFGYTF. For the CDR3, the DNA is TGTGCCAGCAGTTTAAGTGGAGCCGGGGCATTTGGCTACACCTTC.

The CDR3 is CASSPTTGVYGYTF. The DNA of the CDR3 is TGTGCCAGCAGCCCAACGACAGGGGTCTATGGCTACACCTTC. The chain has TRBV7-9 and TRBJ1-2; 8 bases are shared with TRBD1. The ends lost 5 bases at V and 4 bases at J; junction bases unmatched: 6. CDR3 length: 14 residues. Per the germline V gene, CDR1 is SEHNR and CDR2 is FQNEAQ (reference sequence).

The chain uses TRBV6-1 and TRBJ2-3; D is possibly TRBD2 (6 bases). Germline CDR1 reads MNHNS; CDR2 reads SASEGT. The length of the CDR3 is 13 residues. With 3 bases removed from V and 6 bases from J, the gap between germline ends came to 10 bases. Written as DNA, the CDR3 is TGTGCCAGCAGTGAGCGGGACGGGGATACGCAGTATTTT. This translates into CASSERDGDTQYF.

In its sample, this clone was seen once. The chain carries TRBV2 and TRBJ2-7, with D possibly matching TRBD2 (5 bases). Germline V gives CDR1 SNHLY, CDR2 FYNNEI. Trimming left V 6 bases short and J 0 bases short, with 12 bases between. This CDR3 spans 14 amino acids. The CDR3 sequence: CASRRAPDSYEQYF. The CDR3 bases are TGTGCCAGCAGGCGGGCCCCTGACTCCTACGAGCAGTACTTC.

This clone was observed a single time. The chain links TRBV11-2 to TRBJ2-1; the D gene is possibly TRBD2 (6 bases). Between the trimmed V and J ends, which lost 5 bases and 8 bases, there was a span of 19 bases. This CDR3 comprises 15 residues. Germline V CDR1 and CDR2: SGHAT, FQNNGV. The CDR3, as DNA: TGTGCCAGCAGCATACTAGCCTTCTCTGCGGATGAGCAGTTCTTC. It translates to CASSILAFSADEQFF.

There are many counts of this clone. The chain uses TRBV7-9 and TRBJ2-5; D not resolved. Trimming stripped 4 bases from V and 7 bases from J, with 19 bases between. The CDR3 totals 15 residues. CDR1 SEHNR and CDR2 FQNEAQ come from the germline V gene (reference sequence). The CDR3, as DNA: TGTGCCAGCAGCTCCCATCTGTATACCTTCGGGACCCAGTACTTC. Amino acid sequence: CASSSHLYTFGTQYF. The variable domain in full, with the rest retrieved from reference TRBV7-9 and TRBJ2-5, is DTGVSQNPRHKITKRGQNVTFRCDPISEHNRLYWYRQTLGQGPEFLTYFQNEAQLEKSRLLSDRFSAERPKGSFSTLEIQRTEQGDSAMYLCASSSHLYTFGTQYFGPGTRLLVL.

This chain uses TRBV5-1 with TRBJ1-3; D may be TRBD1 (5 bases). V shed 0 bases and J shed 5 bases, with 9 bases lying between them. The V gene's germline CDR1 is SGHRS and CDR2 YFSETQ. This CDR3 region has 14 residues. The CDR3 nucleotides read TGCGCCAGCAGCTTGGGAGGGGTGAGAAACACCATATATTTT. Amino acids: CASSLGGVRNTIYF.

The rearrangement uses TRBV6-5 and TRBJ1-2; D may be TRBD1 (6 bases). CDR1 is MNHEY and CDR2 is SVGAGI in the germline V gene. This CDR3 has 14 residues. V lost 7 bases and J lost 3, with 15 bases in between. Written as DNA, the CDR3 is TGTGCCAGCACCTCCCGAGGGGGGCACTATGGCTACACCTTC. This sequence encodes CASTSRGGHYGYTF.